This T cell receptor (beta chain) appears in the sequencing data of a study of vaccination effects on CD4 cells after COVID-19. Whole-study findings and limits: Late post-vaccination samples showed marked contraction of infection- and vaccine-induced clones.

Method: immunoSEQ multiplex PCR; TCRdb's copy keeps in-frame clones and lacks some. Of roughly 70,000 clones listed, about 69% were seen once; the top ten hold around 5%. Comment on this clone: What it binds is unknown.

Before sequencing took place, the ViraFEST assay used viral peptide pools to expand antigen-specific CD4+ T cells. Scientists isolated CD4+ T cells after a roughly 10-day culture period ended. This individual tested PCR-positive for SARS-CoV-2 infection between March and December 2020. PBMC cultures contained two million cells per well, roughly 10 IU/ml IL-2 and approximately 9.4 ug/ml peptides. On day 3 and again on day 7, half the medium was replaced with IL-2 medium. This clonotype originated in a human donor who had a prior SARS-CoV-2 infection. The input for sequencing was CD4+ T cells from PBMCs cultured with HIV peptides, taken before COVID-19 vaccination. As for subset: HIV-1 Nef peptide pool negative control/reference culture.

In DNA, the CDR3 is TGTGCCAGCAGTTTAGGGACAGCACCCTATGGCTACACCTTC. It translates to CASSLGTAPYGYTF. The V and J genes are TRBV28 and TRBJ1-2, with 7 positions matching TRBD1. Germline values: CDR1 MDHEN, CDR2 SYDVKM. The CDR3 length is 14 residues. The V and J ends lost 2 bases and 4 bases, in that order; junction bases with no gene match: 4.